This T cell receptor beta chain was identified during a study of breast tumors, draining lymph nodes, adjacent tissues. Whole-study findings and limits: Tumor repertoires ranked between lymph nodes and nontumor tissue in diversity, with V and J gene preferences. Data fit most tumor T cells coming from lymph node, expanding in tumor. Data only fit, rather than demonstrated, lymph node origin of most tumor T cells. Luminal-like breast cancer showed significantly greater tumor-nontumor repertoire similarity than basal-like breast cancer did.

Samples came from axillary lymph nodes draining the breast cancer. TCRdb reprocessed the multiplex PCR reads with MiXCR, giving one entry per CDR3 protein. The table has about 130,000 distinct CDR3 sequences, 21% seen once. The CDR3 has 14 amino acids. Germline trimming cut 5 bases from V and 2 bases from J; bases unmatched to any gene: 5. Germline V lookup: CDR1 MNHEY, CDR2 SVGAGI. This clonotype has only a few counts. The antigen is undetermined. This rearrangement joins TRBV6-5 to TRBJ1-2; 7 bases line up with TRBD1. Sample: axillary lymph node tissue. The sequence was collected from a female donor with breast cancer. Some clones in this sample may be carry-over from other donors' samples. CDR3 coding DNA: TGTGCCAGCAGTAAGGGACAGAGAAACTATGGCTACACCTTC. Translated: CASSKGQRNYGYTF.